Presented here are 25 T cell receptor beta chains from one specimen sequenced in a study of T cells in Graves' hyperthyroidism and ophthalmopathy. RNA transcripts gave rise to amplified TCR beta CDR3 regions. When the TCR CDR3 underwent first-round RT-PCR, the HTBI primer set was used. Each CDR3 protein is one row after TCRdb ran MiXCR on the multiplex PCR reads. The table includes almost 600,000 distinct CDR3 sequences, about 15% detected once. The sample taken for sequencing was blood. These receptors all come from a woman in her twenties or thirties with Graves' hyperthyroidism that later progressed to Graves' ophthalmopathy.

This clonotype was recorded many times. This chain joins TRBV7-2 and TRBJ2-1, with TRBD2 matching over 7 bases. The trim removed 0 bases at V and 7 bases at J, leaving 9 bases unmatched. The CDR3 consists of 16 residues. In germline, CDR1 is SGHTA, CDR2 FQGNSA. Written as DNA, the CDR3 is TGTGCCAGCAGCTTAGCCTTGCGGGAGTTCTGGAATGAGCAGTTCTTC. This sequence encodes CASSLALREFWNEQFF.

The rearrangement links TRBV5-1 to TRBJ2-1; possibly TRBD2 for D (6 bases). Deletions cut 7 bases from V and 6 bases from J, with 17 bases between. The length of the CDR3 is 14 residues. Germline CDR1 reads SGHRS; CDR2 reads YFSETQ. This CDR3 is CASLADSTSNEQFF. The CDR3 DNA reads TGCGCCAGCCTCGCAGACTCGACTAGCAATGAGCAGTTCTTC.

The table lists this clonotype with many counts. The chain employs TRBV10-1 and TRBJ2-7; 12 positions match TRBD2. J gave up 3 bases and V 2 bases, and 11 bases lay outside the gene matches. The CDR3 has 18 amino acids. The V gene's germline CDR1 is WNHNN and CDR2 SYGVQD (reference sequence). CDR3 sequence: CASSEPLAGGPIIYEQYF. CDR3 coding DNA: TGCGCCAGCAGTGAGCCTCTAGCGGGAGGGCCTATAATCTACGAGCAGTACTTC.

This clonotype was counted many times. CDR3 amino acids: CASSRDADNEQFF. Here the CDR3 DNA reads TGTGCCAGCAGCAGGGACGCAGACAATGAGCAGTTCTTC. The chain links TRBV7-3 to TRBJ2-1; D may be TRBD1 or TRBD2 (5 bases each). Deletions cut 5 bases from V and 5 bases from J, with 10 bases between. This CDR3 is built from 13 residues. Germline assignment: CDR1 SGHTA and CDR2 FQGTGA.

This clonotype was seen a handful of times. CDR3 nucleotides: TGTGCCAGCAGTGACAGGACAGGGAGTGAGACCCAGTACTTC. As protein: CASSDRTGSETQYF. This rearrangement joins TRBV25-1 to TRBJ2-5; TRBD1 agrees at 8 bases. CDR1 is MGHDK, CDR2 SYGVNS, per germline. The CDR3 length is 14 residues. The V segment lost 3 bases and the J segment 5 bases; nucleotides outside the gene matches: 5.

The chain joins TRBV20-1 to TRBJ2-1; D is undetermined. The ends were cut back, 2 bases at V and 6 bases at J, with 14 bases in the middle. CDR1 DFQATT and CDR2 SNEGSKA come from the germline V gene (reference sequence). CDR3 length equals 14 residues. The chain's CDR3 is CSARSLRYSNEQFF. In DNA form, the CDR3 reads TGCAGTGCTAGATCCTTGCGGTACAGCAATGAGCAGTTCTTC.

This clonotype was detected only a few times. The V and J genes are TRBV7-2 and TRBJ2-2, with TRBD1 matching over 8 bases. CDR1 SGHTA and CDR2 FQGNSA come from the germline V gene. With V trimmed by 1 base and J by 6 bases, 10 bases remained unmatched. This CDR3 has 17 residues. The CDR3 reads CASSLGVAGGNAGELFF. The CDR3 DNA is TGTGCCAGCAGCTTAGGTGTCGCAGGGGGCAACGCCGGGGAGCTGTTTTTT.

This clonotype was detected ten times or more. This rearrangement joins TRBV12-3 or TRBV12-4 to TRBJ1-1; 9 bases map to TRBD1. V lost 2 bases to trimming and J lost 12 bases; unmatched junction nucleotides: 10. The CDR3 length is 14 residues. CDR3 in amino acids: CASSLISGQGKTFF. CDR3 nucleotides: TGTGCCAGCAGTTTAATAAGCGGACAGGGGAAAACTTTCTTT.

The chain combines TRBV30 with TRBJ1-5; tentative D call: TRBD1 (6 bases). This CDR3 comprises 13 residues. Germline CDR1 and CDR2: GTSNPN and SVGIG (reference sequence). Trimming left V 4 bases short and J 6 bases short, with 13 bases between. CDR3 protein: CAWTPGGGQPQHF. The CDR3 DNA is TGTGCCTGGACCCCAGGAGGGGGTCAGCCCCAGCATTTT.

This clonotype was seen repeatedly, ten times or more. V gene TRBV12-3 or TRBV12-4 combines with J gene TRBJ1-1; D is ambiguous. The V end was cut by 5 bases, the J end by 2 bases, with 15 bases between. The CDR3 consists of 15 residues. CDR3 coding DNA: TGTGCCAGCAGTACGCTGGCGGGCGGTAACACTGAAGCTTTCTTT. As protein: CASSTLAGGNTEAFF.

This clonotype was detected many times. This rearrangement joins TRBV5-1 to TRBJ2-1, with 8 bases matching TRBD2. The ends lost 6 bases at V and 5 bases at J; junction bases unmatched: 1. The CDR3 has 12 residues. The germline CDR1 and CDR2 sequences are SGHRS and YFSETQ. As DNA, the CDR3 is TGCGCCAGCAAACTAGCGGACAATGAGCAGTTCTTC. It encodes CASKLADNEQFF.

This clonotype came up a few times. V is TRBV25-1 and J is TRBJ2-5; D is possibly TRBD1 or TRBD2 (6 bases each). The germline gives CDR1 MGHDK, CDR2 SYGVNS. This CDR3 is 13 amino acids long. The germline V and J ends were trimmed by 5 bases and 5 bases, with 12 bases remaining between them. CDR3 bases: TGTGCCAGCAGTATCTCCGGGGGCGAGACCCAGTACTTC. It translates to CASSISGGETQYF.

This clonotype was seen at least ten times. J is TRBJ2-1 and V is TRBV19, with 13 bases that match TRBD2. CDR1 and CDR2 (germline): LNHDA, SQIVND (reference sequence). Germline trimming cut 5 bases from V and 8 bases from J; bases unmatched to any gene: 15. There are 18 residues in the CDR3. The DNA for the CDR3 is TGTGCCAGTAGTGACCATCCAGGACTAGCGGGAGCAGGTGATGAGCAGTTCTTC. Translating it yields CASSDHPGLAGAGDEQFF.

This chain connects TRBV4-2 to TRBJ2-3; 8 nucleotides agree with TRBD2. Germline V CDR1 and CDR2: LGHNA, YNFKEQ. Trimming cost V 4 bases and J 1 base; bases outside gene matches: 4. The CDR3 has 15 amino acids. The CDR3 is CASSLPLAGTDTQYF. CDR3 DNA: TGTGCCAGCAGCCTTCCACTAGCGGGCACAGATACGCAGTATTTT.

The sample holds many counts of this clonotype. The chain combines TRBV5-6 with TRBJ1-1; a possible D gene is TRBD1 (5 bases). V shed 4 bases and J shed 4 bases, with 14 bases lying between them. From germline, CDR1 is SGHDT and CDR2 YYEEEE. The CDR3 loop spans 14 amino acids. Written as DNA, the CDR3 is TGTGCCAGCAGCAGCCCAGGGTTGGGCACTGAAGCTTTCTTT. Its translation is CASSSPGLGTEAFF.

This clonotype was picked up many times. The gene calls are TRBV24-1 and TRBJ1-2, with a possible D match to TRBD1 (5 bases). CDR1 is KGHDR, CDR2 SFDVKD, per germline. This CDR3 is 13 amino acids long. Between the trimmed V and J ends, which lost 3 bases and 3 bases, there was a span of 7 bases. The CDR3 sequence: CATSDGGYYGYTF. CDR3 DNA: TGTGCCACCAGTGATGGGGGGTACTATGGCTACACCTTC.

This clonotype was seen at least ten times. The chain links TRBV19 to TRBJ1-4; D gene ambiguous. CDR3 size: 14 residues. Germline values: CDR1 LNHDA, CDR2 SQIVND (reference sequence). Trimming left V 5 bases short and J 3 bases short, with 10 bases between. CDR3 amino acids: CASSGVAANEKLFF. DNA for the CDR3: TGTGCCAGTAGTGGGGTTGCAGCTAATGAAAAACTGTTTTTT.

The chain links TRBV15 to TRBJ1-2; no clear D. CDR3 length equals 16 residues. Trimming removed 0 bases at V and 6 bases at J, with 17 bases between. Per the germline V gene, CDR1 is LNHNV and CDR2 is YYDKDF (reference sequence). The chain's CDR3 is CATSRDLAERTNGYTF. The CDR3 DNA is TGTGCCACCAGCAGAGATTTGGCCGAAAGAACCAATGGCTACACCTTC. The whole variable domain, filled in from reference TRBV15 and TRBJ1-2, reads DAMVIQNPRYQVTQFGKPVTLSCSQTLNHNVMYWYQQKSSQAPKLLFHYYDKDFNNEADTPDNFQSRRPNTSFCFLDIRSPGLGDTAMYLCATSRDLAERTNGYTFGSGTRLTVV.

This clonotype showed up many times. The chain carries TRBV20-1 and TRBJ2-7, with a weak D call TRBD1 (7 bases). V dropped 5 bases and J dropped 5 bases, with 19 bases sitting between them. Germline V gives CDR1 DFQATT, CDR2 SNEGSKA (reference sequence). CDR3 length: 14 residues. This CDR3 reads CSAGGGREINEQYF. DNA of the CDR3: TGCAGTGCTGGAGGGGGCAGGGAGATAAACGAGCAGTACTTC.

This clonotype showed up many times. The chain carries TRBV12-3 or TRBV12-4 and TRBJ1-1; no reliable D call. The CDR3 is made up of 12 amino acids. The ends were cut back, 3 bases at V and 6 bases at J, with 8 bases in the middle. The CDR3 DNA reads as TGTGCCAGCAGTTTTTGGGGAGCTGAAGCTTTCTTT. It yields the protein CASSFWGAEAFF.

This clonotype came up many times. As DNA, the CDR3 is TGCAGTGCTAGACCCCTTATTCCGGGACGGCAAGAGACCCAGTACTTC. Translation gives CSARPLIPGRQETQYF. The V and J genes are TRBV20-1 and TRBJ2-5; D is perhaps TRBD1 or TRBD2 (5 bases each). The CDR3 runs 16 residues. Trimming stripped 2 bases from V and 2 bases from J, with 18 bases between. Germline loops: CDR1 DFQATT, CDR2 SNEGSKA (reference sequence).

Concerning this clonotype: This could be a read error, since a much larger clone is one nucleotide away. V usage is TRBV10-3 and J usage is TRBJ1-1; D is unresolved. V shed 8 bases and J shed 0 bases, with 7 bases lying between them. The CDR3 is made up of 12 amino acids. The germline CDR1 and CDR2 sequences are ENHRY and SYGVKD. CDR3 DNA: TGTGCCATCGGACGGATGAACACTGAAGCTTTCTTT. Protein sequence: CAIGRMNTEAFF.

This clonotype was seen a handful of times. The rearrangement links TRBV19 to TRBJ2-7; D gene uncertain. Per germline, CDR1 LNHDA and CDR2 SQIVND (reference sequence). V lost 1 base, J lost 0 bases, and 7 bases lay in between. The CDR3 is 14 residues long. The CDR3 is CASSIGLFSYEQYF. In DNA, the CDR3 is TGTGCCAGTAGTATAGGACTTTTCTCCTACGAGCAGTACTTC.

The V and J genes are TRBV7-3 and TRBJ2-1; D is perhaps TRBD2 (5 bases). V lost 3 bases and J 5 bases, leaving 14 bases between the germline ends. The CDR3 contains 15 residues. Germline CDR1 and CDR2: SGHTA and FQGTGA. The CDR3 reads CASSFRTPPHNEQFF. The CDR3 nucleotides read TGTGCCAGCAGCTTCCGGACTCCCCCCCACAATGAGCAGTTCTTC.

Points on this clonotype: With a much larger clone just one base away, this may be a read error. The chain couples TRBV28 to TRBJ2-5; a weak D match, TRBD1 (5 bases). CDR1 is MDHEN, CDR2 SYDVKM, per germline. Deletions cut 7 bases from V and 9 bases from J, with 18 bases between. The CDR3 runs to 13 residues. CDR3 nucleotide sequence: TGTGCCAGCATCGAAGTGGGGCAGGTGGCCCAGTACTTC. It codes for CASIEVGQVAQYF.